The source of this TCR beta chain is a study of blood T cell repertoires in COVID-19. Study background: Material from acute and convalescent COVID-19 was sourced from the United States, Italy and Spain. T cells, B-cell-depleted T cells, or PBMCs supplied cDNA or gDNA.

The CDR3 has 16 amino acids. V dropped 4 bases and J dropped 5; count of bases not matched to a gene: 9. Germline lookup yields CDR1 SGHRS and CDR2 YFSETQ. Enrolled through a virtual design, the participants were between roughly 18 and 95 years of age and came from some 26 US areas. Only in-frame clones appear in the TCRdb table, and some are missing; sequencing was by immunoSEQ multiplex PCR. Of around 230,000 clones listed, roughly 85% are singletons. The source material was PBMCs or T cells enriched from blood (not recorded which). The clonotype originates from a woman aged 35 to 49 with acute COVID-19. The chain is built from TRBV5-1 and TRBJ2-5; 12 bases match TRBD1. Here the CDR3 reads CASSMGMGQGAETQYF. CDR3 coding DNA: TGCGCCAGCAGCATGGGGATGGGACAGGGGGCGGAGACCCAGTACTTC.